This section outlines one TCR beta chain sequence together with its context. This may arise from a read error, as a much more abundant clone is one base away. The sample originates from a study of patients and donors after allogeneic stem cell transplantation. TCRdb used MiXCR to reprocess the RT-PCR reads, holding one entry per CDR3 protein. The data show around 200,000 distinct CDR3 sequences, 38% seen once. This TCR was recovered from a human donor who was either an allogeneic HSCT recipient or a stem cell or donor lymphocyte infusion donor (not recorded which). It is not recorded whose cells these are; they may come from a transplant donor. Sample: blood, either unsorted or a sorted T cell fraction (not recorded which).

The CDR3 bases are TGCAGTGCTGGTGGGATTGGTGGCTACACCTTC. It translates to CSAGGIGGYTF. This sequence joins TRBV20-1 and TRBJ1-2; no definite D call. CDR3 length equals 11 residues. Germline assignment: CDR1 DFQATT and CDR2 SNEGSKA (reference sequence). V was trimmed by 5 bases and J by 7 bases, leaving 11 bases between them.